The text below deals with one TCR beta chain. The sample holds other DNA sequences that translate to the same CDR3. Clones were sequenced by immunoSEQ multiplex PCR, and TCRdb holds only the in-frame ones, with some missing. The data show about 250,000 clones, about nine tenths seen once. This sample was included in a study of blood T cell repertoires in COVID-19. Study in general: T cells, B-cell-depleted T cells, or PBMCs supplied cDNA or gDNA.

J gave up 1 base and V 0 bases, and 2 bases lay outside the gene matches. The CDR3 loop spans 16 amino acids. Germline V lookup: CDR1 LGHDT, CDR2 YNNKEL (reference sequence). Sample: peripheral blood. The rearrangement joins TRBV3-1 (or the pseudogene TRBV3-2) to TRBJ2-1; 8 nucleotides line up with TRBD2. The receptor was isolated from a middle-aged woman who had recovered from COVID-19. In DNA form, the CDR3 reads TGTGCCAGCAGCCAAGAAGCGGGAGTGTCCTACAATGAGCAGTTCTTC. Amino acids: CASSQEAGVSYNEQFF.